A selection of T cell receptor beta chains follows, all from one sample in a study of cytomegalovirus exposure and HLA in healthy donors. Libraries were prepared by immunoSEQ multiplex PCR; TCRdb keeps only in-frame clonotypes and omits some of them. The sample records roughly 56,000 clones, about 89% being singletons. Source material: PBMCs. The receptors stem from a young man in good health and CMV-seronegative. Both conserved end residues are part of each CDR3. The D gene is left open where the match is weak. Some rows have no size entry. The others give once, few or many, or a class for an expanded clone.

d_gene | abundance | j_gene | v_gene | CDR3aa | CDR3nt
. | . | TRBJ2-2 | TRBV5-1 | CASSGRLDSWTGELFF | TGCGCCAGCAGCGGCCGACTAGACTCATGGACCGGGGAGCTGTTTTTT
TRBD1 | . | TRBJ1-4 | TRBV7-6 | CASSLRDRGRSGNEKLFF | TGTGCCAGCAGCTTACGAGACAGGGGGAGATCTGGTAATGAAAAACTGTTTTTT
. | . | TRBJ2-3 | TRBV13 | CASSSWTTSTDTQYF | TGTGCCAGCAGCTCCTGGACTACTAGCACAGATACGCAGTATTTT
TRBD1 | . | TRBJ1-1 | TRBV13 | CASSLARNYRGNTEAFF | TGTGCCAGCAGCTTAGCCAGAAACTACAGGGGGAACACTGAAGCTTTCTTT
. | . | TRBJ2-7 | TRBV4-1 | CASSPPPGQRSYEQYF | TGCGCCAGCAGCCCACCTCCTGGACAGCGTTCCTACGAGCAGTACTTC
. | . | TRBJ1-5 | TRBV28 | CASSLFVEGKHF | TGTGCCAGCAGTTTATTCGTAGAGGGAAAGCATTTT
TRBD2 | few | TRBJ2-5 | TRBV25-1 | CASSLGGSETQYF | TGTGCCAGCAGTCTGGGGGGGTCCGAGACCCAGTACTTC
. | . | TRBJ1-6 | TRBV30 | CAWSVGTQTSPLHF | TGTGCCTGGAGTGTCGGGACACAAACCTCACCCCTCCACTTT
TRBD1 | . | TRBJ1-1 | TRBV2 | CASSQGGAFF | TGTGCCAGCAGCCAGGGGGGAGCTTTCTTT
TRBD1 | . | TRBJ2-1 | TRBV2 | CASSKDRDNEQFF | TGTGCCAGCAGTAAGGACAGGGACAATGAGCAGTTCTTC
. | . | TRBJ1-1 | TRBV6-5 | CASSLQGQNTEAFF | TGTGCCAGCAGTTTACAGGGTCAGAACACTGAAGCTTTCTTT
TRBD2 | . | TRBJ2-5 | TRBV7-6 | CASSLDPEGGGRETQYF | TGTGCCAGCAGCTTGGACCCTGAGGGCGGGGGACGAGAGACCCAGTACTTC
TRBD1 | . | TRBJ2-7 | TRBV9 | CASSAGRQGNTYEQYF | TGTGCCAGCAGCGCCGGAAGACAGGGTAACACCTACGAGCAGTACTTC
. | . | TRBJ2-7 | TRBV14 | CASSPRWLNQDEQYF | TGTGCCAGCAGCCCCAGATGGCTGAACCAGGACGAGCAGTACTTC
TRBD2 | once | TRBJ2-1 | TRBV5-4 | CASSLGTSGVVNEQFF | TGTGCCAGCAGCTTGGGGACTAGCGGGGTCGTGAATGAGCAGTTCTTC
. | . | TRBJ2-2 | TRBV30 | CAWSVRDSNTGELFF | TGTGCCTGGAGTGTCCGGGACTCGAACACCGGGGAGCTGTTTTTT
. | . | TRBJ2-7 | TRBV5-4 | CASSFLGGNEQYF | TGTGCCAGCAGCTTCCTGGGGGGTAACGAGCAGTACTTC
TRBD1 | . | TRBJ2-3 | TRBV10-2 | CASSDQGAQADTQYF | TGCGCCAGCAGTGATCAGGGGGCGCAGGCAGATACGCAGTATTTT
. | . | TRBJ2-7 | TRBV4-1 | CASSHLGADYEQYF | TGCGCCAGCAGCCACTTAGGAGCCGACTACGAGCAGTACTTC
TRBD1 | . | TRBJ2-1 | TRBV27 | CASRTLDREDEQFF | TGTGCCAGCAGGACCTTGGACAGGGAGGATGAGCAGTTCTTC
. | . | TRBJ2-1 | TRBV18 | CASSPPSRNEQFF | TGTGCCAGCTCACCACCGAGTAGAAATGAGCAGTTCTTC
. | . | TRBJ2-7 | TRBV2 | CASILNRSDYEQYF | TGTGCCAGCATCCTTAACAGGTCTGACTACGAGCAGTACTTC
TRBD1 | few | TRBJ2-1 | TRBV6-5 | CASSYSDRVSNEQFF | TGTGCCAGCAGTTACTCGGACAGGGTGTCGAATGAGCAGTTCTTC
. | . | TRBJ1-2 | TRBV9 | CASSEQEKGGYTF | TGTGCCAGCAGCGAGCAGGAAAAAGGTGGCTACACCTTC
. | . | TRBJ1-2 | TRBV7-9 | CASSSWGNYGYTF | TGTGCCAGCAGCTCCTGGGGCAACTATGGCTACACCTTC
. | . | TRBJ1-6 | TRBV23-1 | CASSQSRHRQDRSPLHF | TGCGCCAGCAGTCAATCTAGGCATAGACAGGATCGTTCACCCCTCCACTTT
. | . | TRBJ1-5 | TRBV13 | CASSLGGGYQPQHF | TGTGCCAGCAGCCTCGGGGGAGGGTACCAGCCCCAGCATTTT
TRBD1 | . | TRBJ2-2 | TRBV19 | CASSMTWDRGQRGTGELFF | TGTGCCAGTAGTATGACGTGGGACAGGGGGCAGCGGGGCACCGGGGAGCTGTTTTTT
TRBD2 | . | TRBJ2-7 | TRBV11-1 | CASSLALRGDTVYEQYF | TGTGCCAGCAGCTTAGCGCTGCGGGGGGACACTGTCTACGAGCAGTACTTC
. | . | TRBJ1-6 | TRBV5-6 | CASSLDFGSPLHF | TGTGCCAGCAGCTTGGACTTCGGGTCACCCCTCCACTTT
TRBD1 | . | TRBJ2-7 | TRBV7-9 | CASSAPGQGAYEQYF | TGTGCCAGCAGCGCACCGGGACAGGGGGCTTACGAGCAGTACTTC
. | . | TRBJ2-5 | TRBV6-1 | CASSALRGETQYF | TGTGCCAGCAGTGCCCTTAGAGGAGAGACCCAGTACTTC
TRBD1 | once | TRBJ2-7 | TRBV15 | CATSRLGQGRVGQYF | TGTGCCACCAGCAGACTAGGACAGGGCCGAGTCGGGCAGTACTTC
. | . | TRBJ1-4 | TRBV20-1 | CSAGGEEKLFF | TGCAGTGCTGGGGGGGAAGAAAAACTGTTTTTT
TRBD2 | . | TRBJ2-7 | TRBV7-2 | CASSASGGASYEQYF | TGTGCCAGCAGCGCTAGCGGGGGGGCCTCCTACGAGCAGTACTTC
. | . | TRBJ1-5 | TRBV25-1 | CASSPSSNQPQHF | TGTGCCAGCAGCCCCAGTTCCAATCAGCCCCAGCATTTT
. | . | TRBJ1-1 | TRBV18 | CASSLLNRENTEAFF | TGTGCCAGCTCACTACTGAACAGGGAAAACACTGAAGCTTTCTTT
TRBD1 | . | TRBJ2-7 | TRBV11-3 | CASSLTGGEQYF | TGTGCCAGCAGCCTGACAGGGGGCGAGCAGTACTTC
TRBD1 | . | TRBJ1-1 | TRBV18 | CASSVQGSGTEAFF | TGTGCCAGCTCCGTACAGGGGTCGGGCACTGAAGCTTTCTTT
TRBD1 | . | TRBJ1-1 | TRBV5-1 | CASSLAAGGTEAFF | TGCGCCAGCAGCTTGGCCGCAGGGGGTACTGAAGCTTTCTTT
. | . | TRBJ1-2 | TRBV28 | CASSRTARQAGGYTF | TGTGCCAGCAGTCGGACCGCCCGACAGGCTGGTGGCTACACCTTC
TRBD2 | . | TRBJ2-1 | TRBV13 | CASSSGLAGGFYNEQFF | TGTGCCAGCAGCTCGGGACTAGCGGGGGGATTCTACAATGAGCAGTTCTTC